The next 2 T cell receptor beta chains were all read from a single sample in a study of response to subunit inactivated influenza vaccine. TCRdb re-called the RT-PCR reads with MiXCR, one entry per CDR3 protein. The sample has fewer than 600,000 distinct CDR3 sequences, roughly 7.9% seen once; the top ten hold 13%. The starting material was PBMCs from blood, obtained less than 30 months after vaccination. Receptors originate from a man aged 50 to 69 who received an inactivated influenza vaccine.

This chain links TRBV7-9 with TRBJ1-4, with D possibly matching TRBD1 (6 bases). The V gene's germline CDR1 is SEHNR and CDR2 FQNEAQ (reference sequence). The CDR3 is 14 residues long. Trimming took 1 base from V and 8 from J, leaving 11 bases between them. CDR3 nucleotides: TGTGCCAGCAGCTTAGAAGGGGGGAACGAAAAACTGTTTTTT. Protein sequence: CASSLEGGNEKLFF.

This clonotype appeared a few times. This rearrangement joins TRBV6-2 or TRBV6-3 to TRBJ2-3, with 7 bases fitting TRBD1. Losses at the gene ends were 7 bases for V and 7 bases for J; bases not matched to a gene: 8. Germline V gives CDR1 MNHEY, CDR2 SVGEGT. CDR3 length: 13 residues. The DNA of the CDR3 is TGTGCCAGCACCTTACCGACAGGGAATACGCAGTATTTT. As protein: CASTLPTGNTQYF.